The 23 T cell receptor beta chains presented below share a single source sample, sequenced in a study of response to subunit inactivated influenza vaccine. TCRdb reprocessed the RT-PCR reads via MiXCR and lists one record per CDR3 protein. The table shows about 160,000 distinct CDR3 sequences, with approximately 10% occurring only once. Here the sequenced sample was non-naive T cells sorted from PBMCs, taken 40 to 50 days after vaccination. Every receptor here comes from a man aged 50 to 60 who received an inactivated influenza vaccine.

This clonotype was seen at least ten times. The CDR3, as DNA: TGTGCCAGCAGTAACCGGGACGACCAGTTATACTTC. It yields the protein CASSNRDDQLYF. V gene TRBV6-2 or TRBV6-3 combines with J gene TRBJ2-5, with D possibly being TRBD1 or TRBD2 (5 bases each). Between the trimmed V and J ends, which lost 5 bases and 14 bases, there was a span of 18 bases. The germline gives CDR1 MNHEY, CDR2 SVGEGT. The CDR3 sequence is 12 residues long.

This clonotype was picked up a small number of times. This sequence joins TRBV28 and TRBJ1-1; 7 positions match TRBD1. The CDR3 has 14 residues. CDR1 is MDHEN and CDR2 is SYDVKM in the germline V gene. V was pared by 6 bases and J by 3 bases, with 7 bases of the junction left unmatched. The CDR3 loop is CASRPTGPDTEAFF. Written as DNA, the CDR3 is TGTGCCAGCAGGCCGACAGGGCCGGACACTGAAGCTTTCTTT.

The V call is TRBV20-1, the J call TRBJ2-1; unclear D gene. CDR3 length: 12 residues. V dropped 2 bases and J dropped 7 bases, with 9 bases sitting between them. Germline CDR1 is DFQATT and CDR2 is SNEGSKA (reference sequence). This CDR3 reads CSARKARNEQFF. The CDR3 DNA sequence: TGCAGTGCTAGAAAGGCAAGGAATGAGCAGTTCTTC.

This clonotype was picked up many times. The V gene is TRBV5-1, the J gene TRBJ2-4; D is perhaps TRBD1 (5 bases). The CDR3 totals 15 residues. V was cut by 0 bases and J by 6 bases, with 13 bases left in between. CDR1 is SGHRS and CDR2 is YFSETQ in the germline V gene. Here the CDR3 DNA reads TGCGCCAGCAGCTTGGAAGTTAGGGGATCAAACATTCAGTACTTC. This codes for CASSLEVRGSNIQYF.

This clonotype was found many times. This chain joins TRBV18 and TRBJ2-5, with D maybe TRBD1 (5 bases). V was clipped by 1 base and J by 2 bases, with 5 bases between them. CDR1 is KGHSH, CDR2 LQKENI, per germline. The CDR3 contains 13 residues. CDR3 bases: TGTGCCAGCTCACCACGACAGCAAGAGACCCAGTACTTC. This gives the protein CASSPRQQETQYF.

This rearrangement joins TRBV20-1 to TRBJ2-1; TRBD2 agrees at 12 bases. The J segment lost 12 bases and the V segment lost 0 bases, leaving 12 bases of the junction unmatched. The CDR3 covers 16 residues. Per the germline V gene, CDR1 is DFQATT and CDR2 is SNEGSKA (reference sequence). CDR3 sequence (DNA): TGCAGTGCTAGAGATCGGGCTCTAGCGGGGGGGCCTCGGCAGTTCTTC. Residues: CSARDRALAGGPRQFF.

In its sample, this clonotype was seen many times. This rearrangement joins TRBV5-1 to TRBJ1-2, with 10 bases lining up with TRBD1. The CDR3 covers 14 residues. The V gene end was trimmed by 4 bases and the J gene end by 5 bases; junction bases not matched to a gene: 5. CDR1 and CDR2 (germline): SGHRS, YFSETQ. CDR3 sequence (DNA): TGCGCCAGCAGCCTCGAGGGACAGGGGTATGGCTACACCTTC. Residues: CASSLEGQGYGYTF.

This clonotype was counted between two and nine times. The rearrangement uses TRBV20-1 and TRBJ2-5, with 8 positions matching TRBD1. V lost 0 bases, J lost 7 bases, and 10 bases stayed unmatched. CDR3 length equals 15 residues. Looked up from germline, CDR1 is DFQATT and CDR2 is SNEGSKA (reference sequence). The DNA of the CDR3 is TGCAGTGCTAGAGATACTTCACAGGGGGTAGGGACCCAGTACTTC. Its translation: CSARDTSQGVGTQYF.

The rearrangement links TRBV30 to TRBJ2-1; no clear D. The CDR3 has 14 amino acids. With 3 bases removed from V and 5 bases from J, the gap between germline ends came to 14 bases. Germline-derived CDR1 and CDR2 are GTSNPN and SVGIG (reference sequence). CDR3 residues: CAWRRVGFDNEQFF. CDR3 nucleotides: TGTGCCTGGAGAAGGGTAGGATTTGACAATGAGCAGTTCTTC.

This clonotype showed up many times. The V and J genes are TRBV20-1 and TRBJ2-5; no definite D call. CDR1 DFQATT and CDR2 SNEGSKA come from the germline V gene (reference sequence). The CDR3 is 11 amino acids. Trimming stripped 5 bases from V and 4 bases from J, with 8 bases between. The CDR3 DNA reads as TGCAGTGCTCGTAGGGTAGAGACCCAGTACTTC. It codes for CSARRVETQYF.

As regards this clonotype: It may be a read error: a sequence one base away is much more abundant. The chain links TRBV7-8 to TRBJ2-5, with a tentative D call TRBD2 (5 bases). The germline gives CDR1 SGHVS, CDR2 FQNEAQ. The CDR3 loop spans 12 amino acids. CDR3 DNA: TGTGCCAGCAGATTAGACCGGGGGACCCAGTACTTC. Its translation: CASRLDRGTQYF.

The genes are TRBV3-1 and TRBJ2-5, with 8 bases matching TRBD2. The V gene end was trimmed by 2 bases and the J gene end by 2 bases; junction bases not matched to a gene: 7. Germline V lookup: CDR1 LGHDT, CDR2 YNNKEL (reference sequence). The length of the CDR3 is 16 residues. This chain's CDR3 is CASSQRGGRRQETQYF. The DNA for the CDR3 is TGTGCCAGCAGCCAACGGGGGGGCCGACGACAAGAGACCCAGTACTTC.

At least ten counts were recorded for this clonotype. The chain is built from TRBV7-2 and TRBJ2-1; D is tentatively TRBD1 or TRBD2 (5 bases each). Per the germline V gene, CDR1 is SGHTA and CDR2 is FQGNSA. Trimming shortened V by 3 bases and J by 4 bases, and 10 bases separated the two germline ends. The CDR3 is 14 amino acids. The CDR3: CASSFGALYNEQFF. CDR3 coding DNA: TGTGCCAGCAGCTTCGGGGCCCTATACAATGAGCAGTTCTTC.

This chain uses TRBV2 with TRBJ2-5; perhaps TRBD1 as D (6 bases). The germline CDR1 and CDR2 sequences are SNHLY and FYNNEI. The CDR3 sequence is 15 residues long. V dropped 4 bases and J dropped 10 bases, with 22 bases sitting between them. CDR3 amino acids: CASSVWTAGNFGQYF. In DNA form, the CDR3 reads TGTGCCAGCAGTGTTTGGACAGCCGGCAATTTTGGCCAGTACTTC.

In its sample, this clonotype was seen a few times. The chain employs TRBV6-1 and TRBJ1-5; 8 nucleotides match TRBD1. The CDR3 contains 16 residues. J was trimmed by 4 bases and V by 6 bases; bases with no gene match: 11. Germline-derived CDR1 and CDR2 are MNHNS and SASEGT. CDR3 DNA: TGTGCCAGCAGGGGACAGGCGGGTGCCTTAAATCAGCCCCAGCATTTT. This sequence encodes CASRGQAGALNQPQHF.

This clonotype showed up just once. With a much larger clone just one base away, this may be a read error. V usage is TRBV20-1 and J usage is TRBJ2-4, with D possibly matching TRBD1 (5 bases). Germline-derived CDR1 and CDR2 are DFQATT and SNEGSKA (reference sequence). The ends were cut back, 5 bases at V and 7 bases at J, with 15 bases in the middle. The CDR3 runs 13 residues. CDR3 nucleotide sequence: TGCAGTGCTGATGACAGAGGAAACAACATTCAGTACTTC. Its protein is CSADDRGNNIQYF.

This clonotype turned up a few times. The V gene is TRBV24-1, the J gene TRBJ2-1; TRBD2 matches 7 bases. V shed 3 bases, J shed 4 bases, and the junction held 11 bases outside the gene matches. The CDR3 extends over 17 amino acids. CDR1 and CDR2 (germline): KGHDR, SFDVKD. CDR3 region: CATSDPKTSEQYNEQFF. CDR3 DNA sequence: TGTGCCACCAGTGATCCAAAAACTAGCGAGCAATACAATGAGCAGTTCTTC.

This clonotype occurred a few times. CDR3 coding DNA: TGTGCCAGCAGCTCGATCGGCTCTGGAAACACCATATATTTT. Protein: CASSSIGSGNTIYF. The rearrangement joins TRBV7-2 to TRBJ1-3; D is uncertain. Per the germline V gene, CDR1 is SGHTA and CDR2 is FQGNSA. Trimming pared 4 bases from V and 0 bases from J, leaving 7 bases between. CDR3 length: 14 residues.

The gene calls are TRBV30 and TRBJ1-1; no definite D call. The CDR3 is made up of 13 amino acids. Germline CDR1 and CDR2: GTSNPN and SVGIG (reference sequence). Between the trimmed V and J ends, which lost 1 base and 4 bases, there was a span of 10 bases. Here the CDR3 reads CAWSANLGTEAFF. The CDR3 bases are TGTGCCTGGAGTGCGAACTTGGGCACTGAAGCTTTCTTT.

This clonotype was seen repeatedly, ten times or more. CDR3 region: CASSMNQVGEQFF. The CDR3 nucleotides read TGTGCCAGTAGTATGAATCAGGTTGGCGAGCAGTTCTTC. V is TRBV19 and J is TRBJ2-1; D ambiguous. There are 13 residues in the CDR3. Deletions cut 3 bases from V and 10 bases from J, with 13 bases between. Germline V gives CDR1 LNHDA, CDR2 SQIVND (reference sequence).

This clonotype turned up a few times. V and J are TRBV6-2 or TRBV6-3 and TRBJ2-2, with 10 positions matching TRBD1. The V segment lost 7 bases and the J segment 7 bases; nucleotides outside the gene matches: 6. Looked up from germline, CDR1 is MNHEY and CDR2 is SVGEGT. The CDR3 covers 14 residues. CDR3 amino acids: CASIRDRGVGELFF. Written as DNA, the CDR3 is TGTGCCAGCATCAGGGACAGGGGAGTCGGGGAGCTGTTTTTT.

This chain connects TRBV15 to TRBJ2-1; D is unclear. V shed 5 bases and J shed 0 bases, with 5 bases lying between them. CDR3 length: 13 residues. The germline V gene encodes CDR1 LNHNV and CDR2 YYDKDF (reference sequence). CDR3 residues: CATSLSSYNEQFF. The DNA of the CDR3 is TGTGCCACCAGCCTTAGCTCCTACAATGAGCAGTTCTTC.

This clonotype was seen a few times. The CDR3 reads CSARGPGISYNEQFF. DNA for the CDR3: TGCAGTGCTAGGGGACCGGGGATCTCCTACAATGAGCAGTTCTTC. V gene TRBV20-1 combines with J gene TRBJ2-1, with D possibly called TRBD1 or TRBD2 (5 bases each). Germline CDR1 reads DFQATT; CDR2 reads SNEGSKA (reference sequence). CDR3 length equals 15 residues. V lost 3 bases to trimming and J lost 0 bases, with 12 bases between them.